One and the same sample provided the 17 T cell receptor beta chains below, sequenced in a study of blood T cell repertoires in COVID-19. Assay: immunoSEQ multiplex PCR; the TCRdb copy retains only in-frame clones and omits some. The sample has 210,000 or so clones, over 75% seen once. The material sequenced was peripheral blood. Receptors originate from a man between 50 and 59 years old with COVID-19, enrolled during active disease.

J is TRBJ1-5 and V is TRBV6-6; D not certain. Per the germline V gene, CDR1 is MNHNY and CDR2 is SVGAGI (reference sequence). The CDR3 is 16 amino acids. V lost 0 bases and J 5 bases, leaving 14 bases between the germline ends. CDR3 nucleotide sequence: TGTGCCAGCAGTTACTCTTCCCCGGTGGTATATCAGCCCCAGCATTTT. It codes for CASSYSSPVVYQPQHF.

CDR3: CATSDALGDTQYF. The CDR3 DNA reads TGTGCCACCAGTGATGCACTAGGGGATACGCAGTATTTT. J is TRBJ2-3 and V is TRBV24-1; D is possibly TRBD2 (5 bases). The V gene's germline CDR1 is KGHDR and CDR2 SFDVKD. The CDR3 length is 13 residues. V dropped 3 bases and J dropped 6 bases, with 9 bases sitting between them.

V is TRBV29-1 and J is TRBJ1-5; D perhaps matches TRBD1 (6 bases). In germline, CDR1 is SQVTM, CDR2 ANQGSEA. V lost 5 bases and J lost 5, with 13 bases in between. This CDR3 contains 13 residues. In DNA form, the CDR3 reads TGCAGCGTTTTCCCAGGGGTTGATCAGCCCCAGCATTTT. This gives the protein CSVFPGVDQPQHF.

V and J are TRBV30 and TRBJ2-5; TRBD1 might be the D (5 bases). Germline V CDR1 and CDR2: GTSNPN, SVGIG (reference sequence). Trimming left V 0 bases short and J 2 bases short, with 7 bases between. The CDR3 consists of 13 residues. This CDR3 reads CAWSVQVQETQYF. Written as DNA, the CDR3 is TGTGCCTGGAGTGTACAGGTGCAAGAGACCCAGTACTTC. Supplemented by reference TRBV30 and TRBJ2-5, the full variable domain reads SQTIHQWPATLVQPVGSPLSLECTVEGTSNPNLYWYRQAAGRGLQLLFYSVGIGQISSEVPQNLSASRPQDRQFILSSKKLLLSDSGFYLCAWSVQVQETQYFGPGTRLLVL.

This clone was seen once. J is TRBJ1-1 and V is TRBV3-1 (or the pseudogene TRBV3-2), with D perhaps TRBD1 (6 bases). Germline V gene lookup returns CDR1 LGHDT and CDR2 YNNKEL (reference sequence). V lost 4 bases and J 1 base, leaving 19 bases between the germline ends. The CDR3 contains 17 residues. The DNA of the CDR3 is TGTGCCAGCAGCCCCCGACAGGTCACCTTGGGGAACACTGAAGCTTTCTTT. This gives the protein CASSPRQVTLGNTEAFF.

The DNA of the CDR3 is TGTGCCAGCAGCCCACTAGTAACCACAGATACGCAGTATTTT. Translating it yields CASSPLVTTDTQYF. The rearrangement links TRBV2 to TRBJ2-3; a possible D gene is TRBD2 (5 bases). CDR1 and CDR2 from the germline V gene are SNHLY and FYNNEI. V shed 6 bases and J shed 2 bases, with 12 bases lying between them. The CDR3 length is 14 residues.

V usage is TRBV7-9 and J usage is TRBJ2-5, with 7 bases lining up with TRBD1. The V segment lost 1 base and the J segment 5 bases; nucleotides outside the gene matches: 4. This CDR3 has 14 amino acids. Per germline, CDR1 SEHNR and CDR2 FQNEAQ (reference sequence). The CDR3 DNA sequence: TGTGCCAGCAGCTTAGTGGACAGGCCTGAGACCCAGTACTTC. It encodes CASSLVDRPETQYF.

The chain couples TRBV24-1 to TRBJ2-2, with D hard to call. The germline V gene encodes CDR1 KGHDR and CDR2 SFDVKD. Trimming pared 4 bases from V and 0 bases from J, leaving 14 bases between. The CDR3 loop spans 17 amino acids. CDR3 protein: CATSDSGRHSNTGELFF. The DNA for the CDR3 is TGTGCCACCAGTGACTCTGGCAGGCATTCGAACACCGGGGAGCTGTTTTTT.

The chain uses TRBV7-8 and TRBJ1-2; TRBD1 agrees at 7 bases. The CDR3 loop spans 15 amino acids. J lost 4 bases, V lost 3 bases, and 8 bases had no gene match. Germline V lookup: CDR1 SGHVS, CDR2 FQNEAQ. This CDR3 reads CASSFAGTESYGYTF. CDR3 DNA: TGTGCCAGCAGCTTCGCCGGGACAGAAAGCTATGGCTACACCTTC.

The rearrangement links TRBV7-9 to TRBJ2-2; no definite D call. Germline-derived CDR1 and CDR2 are SEHNR and FQNEAQ (reference sequence). The V end was cut by 5 bases, the J end by 4 bases, with 8 bases between. This CDR3 is 13 amino acids long. The chain's CDR3 is CASSRYGTGELFF. The CDR3 DNA reads as TGTGCCAGCAGCCGATACGGCACCGGGGAGCTGTTTTTT.

As to this clone: Other DNA sequences in the same sample also yield this CDR3. This sequence joins TRBV28 and TRBJ1-5, with D perhaps TRBD1 (5 bases). CDR3 length: 14 residues. CDR1 is MDHEN and CDR2 is SYDVKM in the germline V gene. V was cut by 5 bases and J by 1 base, with 9 bases left in between. In nucleotides, the CDR3 is TGTGCCAGCAGTCTCGGGGGAAGCAATCAGCCCCAGCATTTT. As protein: CASSLGGSNQPQHF.

J is TRBJ2-7 and V is TRBV19; TRBD2 aligns across 10 bases. Per the germline V gene, CDR1 is LNHDA and CDR2 is SQIVND (reference sequence). V dropped 3 bases and J dropped 0; count of bases not matched to a gene: 8. CDR3 length: 17 amino acids. CDR3 coding DNA: TGTGCCAGTAGTATGGGTCGGACTAGCGGAAACTCCTACGAGCAGTACTTC. It encodes CASSMGRTSGNSYEQYF.

This chain connects TRBV4-3 to TRBJ2-2; possibly TRBD2 for D (5 bases). Germline loops: CDR1 LGHNA, CDR2 YSLEER. The CDR3 is 16 amino acids. V lost 0 bases and J 4 bases, leaving 12 bases between the germline ends. CDR3 in amino acids: CASSQDSGLSTGELFF. The CDR3 region has the DNA TGCGCCAGCAGCCAAGATTCCGGACTTAGCACCGGGGAGCTGTTTTTT.

The rearrangement uses TRBV2 and TRBJ2-1; 13 bases agree with TRBD2. Per germline, CDR1 SNHLY and CDR2 FYNNEI. The CDR3 runs to 14 residues. V shed 6 bases, J shed 9 bases, and the junction held 5 bases outside the gene matches. The CDR3: CASSVLAGGSEQFF. The DNA of the CDR3 is TGTGCCAGCAGCGTACTAGCGGGGGGGAGTGAGCAGTTCTTC.

The chain joins TRBV4-3 to TRBJ1-1, with 9 bases aligning to TRBD1. The CDR3 is 16 amino acids. CDR1 and CDR2 from the germline V gene are LGHNA and YSLEER. V gave up 1 base and J gave up 1 base; unmatched junction bases: 4. The CDR3 sequence is CASSQAPTGGNTEAFF. The CDR3 DNA reads as TGCGCCAGCAGCCAAGCTCCGACAGGGGGGAACACTGAAGCTTTCTTT.

This clone is a singleton in its sample. The chain couples TRBV6-1 to TRBJ1-2; tentative D call: TRBD1 (5 bases). Trimming removed 4 bases from V and 7 bases from J, with 22 bases in between. Germline loops: CDR1 MNHNS, CDR2 SASEGT. This CDR3 is built from 16 residues. CDR3 nucleotides: TGTGCCAGCAGTGTCACGCCTGGGGGGACGGTGGTTGGCTACACCTTC. Its protein is CASSVTPGGTVVGYTF.

This chain uses TRBV13 with TRBJ1-5, with TRBD1 as a possible D gene (6 bases). V lost 5 bases, J lost 2 bases, and 10 bases lay in between. The CDR3 totals 14 residues. Looked up from germline, CDR1 is PRHDT and CDR2 is FYEKMQ (reference sequence). The CDR3 region is CASSIRQGNQPQHF. The DNA for the CDR3 is TGTGCCAGCAGCATTCGACAGGGCAATCAGCCCCAGCATTTT.